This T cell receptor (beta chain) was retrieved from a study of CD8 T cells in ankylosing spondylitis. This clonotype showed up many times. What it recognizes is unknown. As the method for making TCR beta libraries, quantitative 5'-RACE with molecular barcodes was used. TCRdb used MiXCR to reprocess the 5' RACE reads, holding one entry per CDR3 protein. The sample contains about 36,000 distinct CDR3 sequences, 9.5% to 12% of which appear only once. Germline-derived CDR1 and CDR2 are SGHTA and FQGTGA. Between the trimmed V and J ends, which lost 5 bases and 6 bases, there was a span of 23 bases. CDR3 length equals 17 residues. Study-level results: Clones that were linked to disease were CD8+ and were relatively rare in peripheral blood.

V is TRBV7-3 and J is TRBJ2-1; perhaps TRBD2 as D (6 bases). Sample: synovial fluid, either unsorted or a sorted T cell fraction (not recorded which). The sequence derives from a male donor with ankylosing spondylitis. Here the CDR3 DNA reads TGTGCCAGCAGCAGTATCGGAGGAGGGCCCATGGGCAATGAGCAGTTCTTC. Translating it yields CASSSIGGGPMGNEQFF.